This T cell receptor beta chain was identified during a study of PD-1 blockade in classical Hodgkin lymphoma. The V gene lost 2 bases and the J gene lost 0 bases, with 7 bases spanning the gap. The CDR3 sequence is 14 residues long. CDR1 is KGHSH, CDR2 LQKENI, per germline. Every single patient, without exception, relapsed after autologous stem cell transplantation, and brentuximab vedotin exposure varied. Using immunoSEQ multiplex PCR, the repertoire was profiled, and TCRdb retains in-frame clones only, with some absent. This table has approximately 150,000 clones, 78% appearing once. The sample in question was peripheral blood mononuclear cells (PBMCs), obtained before the second cycle of nivolumab. This sequence was found in a human donor with classical Hodgkin lymphoma. This chain connects TRBV18 to TRBJ1-1; D unresolved. In DNA, the CDR3 is TGTGCCAGCTCACCAGGGGTCTTGAACACTGAAGCTTTCTTT. It specifies CASSPGVLNTEAFF. Using reference TRBV18 and TRBJ1-1 for the parts outside the CDR3, the full variable domain is NAGVMQNPRHLVRRRGQEARLRCSPMKGHSHVYWYRQLPEEGLKFMVYLQKENIIDESGMPKERFSAEFPKEGPSILRIQQVVRGDSAAYFCASSPGVLNTEAFFGQGTRLTVV.